This T cell receptor beta chain comes out of a study of blood T cell repertoires in COVID-19. V gave up 2 bases and J gave up 10 bases, with 15 bases separating them. The CDR3 totals 15 residues. Germline values: CDR1 SGHTA, CDR2 FQGNSA. The repertoire was sequenced with immunoSEQ multiplex PCR; TCRdb's copy has only in-frame clones and lacks some. The sample contains 140,000 to 150,000 clones, roughly 89% of which appear only once. All enrollees were about 18 to 89 years old and from fewer than 25 US areas. The clonotype originates from a woman aged 45-65 years who had been exposed to COVID-19. This chain joins TRBV7-2 and TRBJ1-6; no reliable D call. The sequencing sample was made of PBMCs or T cells enriched from blood (not recorded which). The CDR3, as DNA: TGTGCCAGCAGCTTATCGCGGGAGTGGCGATCACCCCTCCACTTT. This sequence encodes CASSLSREWRSPLHF.